This T cell receptor beta chain was recovered during a study of CD8+ T cells in alopecia areata. In this sample, this clone turned up many times. cDNA serving as the sequencing template came from extracted, reverse transcribed RNA. This table comes from immunoSEQ multiplex PCR, and its TCRdb copy is limited to in-frame clones, with some not included. The sample consists of hundreds of thousands of clones, roughly 64% of them appearing once. Treatment meaning: oral pan-JAK inhibitor, 5-10 mg twice daily. Germline V gives CDR1 MNHEY, CDR2 SMNVEV (reference sequence). V was trimmed by 5 bases and J by 1 base, leaving 8 bases between them. The CDR3 has 13 residues.

V and J are TRBV27 and TRBJ1-2; D unclear. The sequencing used CD4+ T cells sorted from blood, collected at week 24, from a patient treated with tofacitinib. The sequence came from a human donor with alopecia areata. CDR3 amino acids: CASSPQVNYGYTF. For the CDR3, the DNA is TGTGCCAGCAGTCCGCAAGTTAACTATGGCTACACCTTC.